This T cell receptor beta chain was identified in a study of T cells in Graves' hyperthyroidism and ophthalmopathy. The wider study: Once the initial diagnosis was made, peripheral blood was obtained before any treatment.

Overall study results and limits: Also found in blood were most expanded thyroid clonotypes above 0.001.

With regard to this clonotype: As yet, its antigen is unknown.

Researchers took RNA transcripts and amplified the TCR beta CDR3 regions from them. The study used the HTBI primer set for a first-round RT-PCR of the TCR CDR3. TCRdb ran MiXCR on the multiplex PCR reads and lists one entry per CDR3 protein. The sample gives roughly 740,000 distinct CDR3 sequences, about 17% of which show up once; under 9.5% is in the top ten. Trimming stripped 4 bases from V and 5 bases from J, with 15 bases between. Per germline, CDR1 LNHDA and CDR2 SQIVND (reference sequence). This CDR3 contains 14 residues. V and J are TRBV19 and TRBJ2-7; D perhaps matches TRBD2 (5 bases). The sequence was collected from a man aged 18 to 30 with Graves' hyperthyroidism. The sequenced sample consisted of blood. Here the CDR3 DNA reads TGTGCCAGTAGTAACAGACCCGGGGTCGACGAGCAGTACTTC. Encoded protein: CASSNRPGVDEQYF.